What follows are 29 T cell receptor beta chains derived from one specimen sequenced in a study of identical twins. MiXCR, run by TCRdb on the 5' RACE reads, gives a single entry per CDR3 protein. Among fewer than 650,000 distinct CDR3 sequences listed, just over 7% were seen once. These records were also assigned to another study, of yellow fever vaccine responses in identical twins.

The sample taken for sequencing was PBMCs. These receptors were obtained from a woman younger than 30 in good health.

A few counts support this clonotype. The J gene is TRBJ2-7, the V gene TRBV18, with 10 nucleotides matching TRBD1. V lost 6 bases to trimming and J lost 0 bases; unmatched junction nucleotides: 11. Per the germline V gene, CDR1 is KGHSH and CDR2 is LQKENI. The CDR3 has 17 amino acids. The CDR3, as DNA: TGTGCCAGCTCCCACAATCCCGGGACAGGGGACTCCTACGAGCAGTACTTC. Amino acids: CASSHNPGTGDSYEQYF.

The DNA for the CDR3 is TGCGCCAGCAGTCTGGACAGGGGGCTGAATGACGAAGCTTTCTTT. This gives the protein CASSLDRGLNDEAFF. The chain couples TRBV5-1 to TRBJ1-1; 11 bases map to TRBD1. The CDR3 spans 15 residues. Germline CDR1 reads SGHRS; CDR2 reads YFSETQ. Trimming took 5 bases from V and 8 from J; bases not matched to a gene: 11.

This clonotype showed up just a few times. This sequence joins TRBV18 and TRBJ2-7, with D perhaps TRBD2 (6 bases). The CDR3 extends over 15 amino acids. Per germline, CDR1 KGHSH and CDR2 LQKENI. V was shortened by 6 bases and J by 4 bases, with 19 bases between the two germline ends. The chain's CDR3 is CASSGRWDSVYEQYF. CDR3 DNA sequence: TGTGCCAGCTCGGGACGCTGGGACTCCGTTTACGAGCAGTACTTC.

There are many counts of this clonotype. This sequence joins TRBV2 and TRBJ2-1, with 10 bases matching TRBD2. Per the germline V gene, CDR1 is SNHLY and CDR2 is FYNNEI. V gave up 11 bases and J gave up 4 bases; unmatched junction bases: 11. The CDR3 is made up of 15 amino acids. For the CDR3, the DNA is TGTGCCCAGCTCGAGGGACTAGCGCGATACAATGAGCAGTTCTTC. The encoded protein is CAQLEGLARYNEQFF. Full variable domain (outside the CDR3, taken from reference TRBV2 and TRBJ2-1): EPEVTQTPSHQVTQMGQEVILRCVPISNHLYFYWYRQILGQKVEFLVSFYNNEISEKSEIFDDQFSVERPDGSNFTLKIRSTKLEDSAMYFCAQLEGLARYNEQFFGPGTRLTVL.

In its sample, this clonotype was seen a few times. The chain couples TRBV7-7 to TRBJ2-7; D may be TRBD2 (6 bases). Trimming pared 4 bases from V and 3 bases from J, leaving 16 bases between. Germline CDR1 reads SSHAT; CDR2 reads FNYEAQ (reference sequence). The CDR3 has 15 residues. CDR3 residues: CASSYGSGPNYEQYF. The CDR3 region has the DNA TGTGCCAGCAGCTATGGTAGCGGACCTAACTACGAGCAGTACTTC.

This chain links TRBV29-1 with TRBJ2-3; 11 bases line up with TRBD2. Germline assignment: CDR1 SQVTM and CDR2 ANQGSEA. CDR3 length: 16 amino acids. The V segment lost 2 bases and the J segment 3 bases; nucleotides outside the gene matches: 7. The CDR3 sequence: CSVEWASGRFTDTQYF. CDR3 bases: TGCAGCGTTGAATGGGCTAGCGGGAGGTTTACAGATACGCAGTATTTT.

Ten or more counts support this clonotype. This chain links TRBV9 with TRBJ2-3, with D perhaps TRBD2 (5 bases). Germline-derived CDR1 and CDR2 are SGDLS and YYNGEE. Trimming left V 3 bases short and J 6 bases short, with 11 bases between. This CDR3 region has 13 residues. CDR3 sequence: CASSEFERDTQYF. In DNA, the CDR3 is TGTGCCAGCAGCGAGTTCGAGCGGGATACGCAGTATTTT.

This clonotype occurred many times. The CDR3 DNA is TGTGCCAGCAGTTTCAGGGGGTATGGCTACACCTTC. It specifies CASSFRGYGYTF. The chain employs TRBV6-5 and TRBJ1-2; TRBD1 matches at 7 bases. The CDR3 totals 12 residues. Germline CDR1 reads MNHEY; CDR2 reads SVGAGI. V shed 4 bases and J 5 bases; nucleotides not matched to a gene: 1.

In its sample, this clonotype was seen many times. The rearrangement uses TRBV5-1 and TRBJ1-4; no firm D call. The CDR3 contains 15 residues. CDR1 and CDR2 (germline): SGHRS, YFSETQ. Trimming left V 0 bases short and J 3 bases short, with 9 bases between. The CDR3 sequence: CASSLEPPPNEKLFF. The CDR3 nucleotides read TGCGCCAGCAGCTTGGAGCCGCCACCTAATGAAAAACTGTTTTTT.

This clonotype was observed a handful of times. CDR3 bases: TGTGCCAGCAGTTCGACTAGCGGGGCCTACGAGCAGTACTTC. Its translation: CASSSTSGAYEQYF. The chain links TRBV27 to TRBJ2-7; 11 positions agree with TRBD2. The V gene end was trimmed by 4 bases and the J gene end by 2 bases; junction bases not matched to a gene: 1. Germline values: CDR1 MNHEY, CDR2 SMNVEV (reference sequence). The CDR3 is made up of 14 amino acids.

This clonotype occurred many times. The J gene is TRBJ1-5, the V gene TRBV12-3 or TRBV12-4, with 10 bases matching TRBD1. The CDR3 extends over 17 amino acids. V shed 6 bases, J shed 2 bases, and the junction held 10 bases outside the gene matches. CDR3 sequence: CASSSGTGVVGNQPQHF. The DNA of the CDR3 is TGTGCCAGCAGCTCTGGGACAGGGGTAGTTGGCAATCAGCCCCAGCATTTT.

Here the CDR3 DNA reads TGTGCCAGCAGCTTATGGCCCCGGGCTAGCGGCTACGAGCAGTACTTC. It encodes CASSLWPRASGYEQYF. This sequence joins TRBV13 and TRBJ2-7, with 7 positions matching TRBD2. CDR3 length: 16 amino acids. Germline V lookup: CDR1 PRHDT, CDR2 FYEKMQ (reference sequence). V was clipped by 2 bases and J by 3 bases; unmatched bases: 10.

This clonotype turned up a few times. The chain carries TRBV9 and TRBJ2-1, with D possibly being TRBD2 (5 bases). The CDR3 loop spans 14 amino acids. Trimming removed 4 bases from V and 4 bases from J, with 12 bases in between. Germline assignment: CDR1 SGDLS and CDR2 YYNGEE. For the CDR3, the DNA is TGTGCCAGCAGCAACCAAGGACTGTACAATGAGCAGTTCTTC. Protein sequence: CASSNQGLYNEQFF.

This clonotype occurred many times. The V call is TRBV10-2, the J call TRBJ1-6, with a possible D match to TRBD1 (6 bases). Looked up from germline, CDR1 is WSHSY and CDR2 is SAAADI. CDR3 size: 12 residues. Trimming cost V 7 bases and J 9 bases, with 10 bases left between them. The CDR3, as DNA: TGCGCCAGCAACCAGGGGAGTTCACCCCTCCACTTT. This gives the protein CASNQGSSPLHF.

This clonotype has just a few counts. This chain uses TRBV28 with TRBJ1-1; TRBD1 is a possible D gene (5 bases). Germline CDR1 is MDHEN and CDR2 is SYDVKM. Trimming pared 6 bases from V and 3 bases from J, leaving 14 bases between. This CDR3 contains 14 residues. The CDR3 spells CASRIAGRDTEAFF. CDR3 in DNA: TGTGCCAGCAGGATCGCAGGGAGGGACACTGAAGCTTTCTTT.

This clonotype was observed a handful of times. This rearrangement joins TRBV24-1 to TRBJ2-7; 7 positions match TRBD1. V gave up 5 bases and J gave up 8 bases; unmatched junction bases: 8. The CDR3 extends over 13 amino acids. Germline assignment: CDR1 KGHDR and CDR2 SFDVKD. CDR3: CATSGDSTTKQYF. CDR3 DNA: TGTGCCACCAGTGGGGACAGTACTACGAAGCAGTACTTC.

This clonotype was detected only a few times. The chain joins TRBV27 to TRBJ2-1, with TRBD2 as a possible D gene (5 bases). Trimming left V 8 bases short and J 12 bases short, with 17 bases between. Germline lookup yields CDR1 MNHEY and CDR2 SMNVEV (reference sequence). The CDR3 consists of 12 residues. The CDR3 protein is CASGLAPNLQFF. For the CDR3, the DNA is TGTGCCAGCGGGCTAGCCCCAAATTTGCAGTTCTTC.

In its sample, this clonotype was seen many times. This rearrangement joins TRBV12-3 or TRBV12-4 to TRBJ2-1; TRBD1 matches 7 bases. The ends lost 8 bases at V and 1 base at J; junction bases unmatched: 11. This CDR3 comprises 16 residues. CDR3: CASGTTGAGSYNEQFF. CDR3 DNA: TGTGCCAGCGGTACTACAGGGGCCGGGTCCTACAATGAGCAGTTCTTC.

This clonotype was found a few times. This chain links TRBV3-1 with TRBJ2-3, with 7 bases identical to TRBD2. Germline values: CDR1 LGHDT, CDR2 YNNKEL (reference sequence). This CDR3 spans 16 amino acids. The trim removed 6 bases at V and 6 bases at J, leaving 15 bases unmatched. This chain's CDR3 is CASRRGLASGWDTQYF. Here the CDR3 DNA reads TGTGCCAGCAGGCGAGGTCTGGCTAGCGGATGGGATACGCAGTATTTT.

V is TRBV7-6 and J is TRBJ1-5; D is possibly TRBD1 (6 bases). V lost 0 bases and J lost 0, with 9 bases in between. CDR1 is SGHVS and CDR2 is FNYEAQ in the germline V gene. CDR3 length: 16 amino acids. DNA of the CDR3: TGTGCCAGCAGCTTAGCAGGGGGAATTAGCAATCAGCCCCAGCATTTT. Amino acid sequence: CASSLAGGISNQPQHF.

The rearrangement links TRBV6-1 to TRBJ1-4; no firm D call. The V and J ends lost 10 bases and 10 bases respectively, with 13 bases between them. Germline loops: CDR1 MNHNS, CDR2 SASEGT. CDR3 size: 11 residues. CDR3 in DNA: TGTGCCACCCAAGAAGCCGGAAAACTGTTTTTT. It is translated as CATQEAGKLFF.

This clonotype was detected only a few times. J is TRBJ2-3 and V is TRBV14; 10 nucleotides line up with TRBD2. V was clipped by 3 bases and J by 4 bases; unmatched bases: 7. The CDR3 contains 16 residues. CDR1 is SGHDN, CDR2 FVKESK, per germline. In DNA form, the CDR3 reads TGTGCCAGCAGCCAGGATAGGACTAGCGGTGCAGATACGCAGTATTTT. Translating gives CASSQDRTSGADTQYF.

There are many counts of this clonotype. This chain uses TRBV5-1 with TRBJ2-1; perhaps TRBD2 as D (5 bases). The CDR3 is 15 residues long. V lost 1 base and J 6 bases, leaving 14 bases between the germline ends. CDR1 and CDR2 (germline): SGHRS, YFSETQ. The CDR3 nucleotides are TGCGCCAGCAGCTTGTTATGGGAGCCCCCCAATGAGCAGTTCTTC. Its translation: CASSLLWEPPNEQFF.

In its sample, this clonotype was seen a few times. The CDR3 region is CASSYSSSGNRELFF. CDR3 DNA sequence: TGTGCCAGCAGTTACTCTTCCAGCGGCAACCGGGAGCTGTTTTTT. The chain uses TRBV6-2 or TRBV6-3 and TRBJ2-2, with a tentative D call TRBD2 (5 bases). Germline values: CDR1 MNHEY, CDR2 SVGEGT. The CDR3 loop spans 15 amino acids. V was trimmed by 0 bases and J by 9 bases, leaving 14 bases between them.

The V and J genes are TRBV7-6 and TRBJ2-1; D is unresolved. Germline CDR1 reads SGHVS; CDR2 reads FNYEAQ. This CDR3 region has 14 residues. V dropped 5 bases and J dropped 6 bases, with 14 bases sitting between them. This CDR3 reads CASSLGPGSNEQFF. CDR3 sequence (DNA): TGTGCCAGCAGCCTGGGCCCGGGTAGCAATGAGCAGTTCTTC. The full variable domain, its missing parts supplied by reference TRBV7-6 and TRBJ2-1, is GAGVSQSPRYKVTKRGQDVALRCDPISGHVSLYWYRQALGQGPEFLTYFNYEAQQDKSGLPNDRFSAERPEGSISTLTIQRTEQRDSAMYRCASSLGPGSNEQFFGPGTRLTVL.

A few counts support this clonotype. V is TRBV7-9 and J is TRBJ2-1; 11 bases line up with TRBD2. The CDR3 is 15 residues long. The junction had 2 bases not matched to a gene; V was cut back by 1 base and J by 6 bases. The V gene's germline CDR1 is SEHNR and CDR2 FQNEAQ (reference sequence). The CDR3 sequence: CASSLGGLAANEQFF. CDR3 coding DNA: TGTGCCAGCAGCTTAGGGGGACTAGCGGCCAATGAGCAGTTCTTC.

The rearrangement links TRBV6-6 to TRBJ1-2; maybe TRBD1 (6 bases). The CDR3 runs 13 residues. The ends were cut back, 2 bases at V and 4 bases at J, with 8 bases in the middle. Germline loops: CDR1 MNHNY, CDR2 SVGAGI (reference sequence). CDR3 region: CASSYGTPYGYTF. In nucleotides, the CDR3 is TGTGCCAGCAGTTACGGGACACCCTATGGCTACACCTTC.

V usage is TRBV6-5 and J usage is TRBJ1-2, with D uncertain. V lost 0 bases and J lost 7, with 18 bases in between. Germline-derived CDR1 and CDR2 are MNHEY and SVGAGI. The CDR3 is made up of 16 amino acids. CDR3 coding DNA: TGTGCCAGCAGTTACTCCAGGCAGGCCGGACCGTTTGGCTACACCTTC. Translation gives CASSYSRQAGPFGYTF.

This clonotype was seen repeatedly, ten times or more. The V call is TRBV24-1, the J call TRBJ2-1; the D call may be TRBD1 or TRBD2 (5 bases each). V shed 7 bases and J shed 9 bases, with 21 bases lying between them. This CDR3 is built from 15 residues. Germline values: CDR1 KGHDR, CDR2 SFDVKD. CDR3 coding DNA: TGTGCCACCAGCGCTGGGGGTGGGGCCGAGGGTGAGCAGTTCTTC. This translates into CATSAGGGAEGEQFF.